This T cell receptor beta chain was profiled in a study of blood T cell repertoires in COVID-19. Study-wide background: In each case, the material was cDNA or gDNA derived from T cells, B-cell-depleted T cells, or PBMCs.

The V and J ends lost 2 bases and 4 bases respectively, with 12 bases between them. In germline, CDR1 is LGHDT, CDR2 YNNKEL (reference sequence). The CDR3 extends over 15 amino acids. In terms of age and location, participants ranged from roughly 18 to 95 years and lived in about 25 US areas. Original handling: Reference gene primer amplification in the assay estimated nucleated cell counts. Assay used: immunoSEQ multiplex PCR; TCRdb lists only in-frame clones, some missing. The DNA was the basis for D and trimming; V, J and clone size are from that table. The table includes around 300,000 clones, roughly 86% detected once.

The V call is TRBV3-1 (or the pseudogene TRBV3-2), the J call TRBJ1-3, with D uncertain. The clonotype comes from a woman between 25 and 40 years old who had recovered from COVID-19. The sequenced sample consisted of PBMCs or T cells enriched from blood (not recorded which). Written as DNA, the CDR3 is TGTGCCAGCAGCCAACGGGTCCCAATGGGAAACACCATATATTTT. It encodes CASSQRVPMGNTIYF.